This T cell receptor (beta chain) was obtained from a study of T cell responses to AZD1222 COVID-19 vaccine (dated by TCRdb to the early 2020s). Concerning the study at large: A total of about 230 trial participants underwent TCR sequencing, of whom nearly 210 received two doses of AZD1222 and about 25 received two doses of the MenACWY control vaccine. Enrollment into the trials was organized by age into subgroups of 18-55, 56-69 and 70-plus years, and those subgroups contained about 160, 30 and 59 TCR-sequenced participants, respectively.

The study at large found these results: Most participants were white British and females outnumbered males, and the authors suggested that clonal diversity may have been underestimated. After two AZD1222 doses, both the breadth and the depth of spike-specific TCRs were significantly higher than at day 0 and than in MenACWY recipients. Reportedly, almost half of the unique spike-specific TCRs recognized epitopes lying outside the regions that are mutated in the B.1.351 and B.1.1.7 variants. Conclusions about previously exposed vaccinees are limited, since just five or six AZD1222 recipients were seropositive for SARS-CoV-2 at baseline. The whole spike protein was spanned by vaccine-associated CD4 TCRs, and dominant responses were seen in regions 160-218 and 743-854. The 56-69-year group was small, and its depth increase did not reach significance, likely because of low power. Because no day 14 peak-response samples were available, repertoires were characterized only after the peak T cell response.

With respect to this clone: This receptor's antigen is unknown. No base quality values were provided; no much bigger clone lies one nucleotide off.

The CDR3 regions of human TCRbeta chains were analyzed by immunosequencing. As for the original processing: TCRs in the repertoires were matched against a reference library of SARS-CoV-2-specific TCRs that had been generated with the MIRA antigen-specificity platform. Breadth was defined as the fraction of unique TCRs that were SARS-CoV-2-associated, and depth was defined as the fraction of total T cells that were SARS-CoV-2-associated. Using the MIRA data, each spike-specific TCR was mapped to the spike region that the TCR reacts to and placed in a CD4 or CD8 class. Log10-transformed breadth and depth values were compared by one-way ANOVA with Sidak's multiple comparisons tests. Imported from immuneACCESS, the table was reduced by TCRdb to in-frame sequences with V and J called. These copies leave out some clones; in studies compared against another copy, an unresolved V gene accounts for under half, and the cause of the remainder is not known. The D gene and trimming were derived from the DNA, and the V and J assignments and clone size from that table. The sample has 160,000 or so clones on record, approximately 91% of them singletons. The top ten clones comprise roughly 6.9% of the sample.

CDR1 SEHNR and CDR2 FQNEAQ are derived from the germline V gene (reference sequence). The CDR3 contains 14 residues, cysteine and phenylalanine counted. The DNA shown is the 42-base CDR3, in frame from base 1. V gives up 0 bases and J gives up 5 bases, and the segment between their germline ends measures 7 bases. The sample's time point label is to be understood as: sample from adult after SARS-CoV-2 infection, after symptom onset. A couple of convalescent COVID-19 patients, sampled after symptom onset from adults with prior SARS-CoV-2 infection, were also TCR-sequenced for comparison. The source was peripheral blood, collected after recovery from COVID-19. The V and J segments used are TRBV7-9 and TRBJ1-4; no D gene call is confident. This receptor was taken from an adult who had recovered from COVID-19. The CDR3 loop reads CASSLAGGNEKLFF. The sequenced DNA: TGTGCCAGCAGCTTAGCGGGAGGAAATGAAAAACTGTTTTTT.